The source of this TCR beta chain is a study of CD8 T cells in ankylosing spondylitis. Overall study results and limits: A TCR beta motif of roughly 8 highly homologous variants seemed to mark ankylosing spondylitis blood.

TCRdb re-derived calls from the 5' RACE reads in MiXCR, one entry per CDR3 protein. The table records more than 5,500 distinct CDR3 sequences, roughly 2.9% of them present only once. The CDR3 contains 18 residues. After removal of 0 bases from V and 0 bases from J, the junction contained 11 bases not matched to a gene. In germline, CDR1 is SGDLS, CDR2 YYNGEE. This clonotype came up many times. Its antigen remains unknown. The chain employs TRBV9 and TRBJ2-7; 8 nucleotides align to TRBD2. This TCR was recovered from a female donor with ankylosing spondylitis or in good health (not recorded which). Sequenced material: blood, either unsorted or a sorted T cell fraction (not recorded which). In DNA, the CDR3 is TGTGCCAGCAGCGTAGGAGGGGAGGCGGGGGGCCACTCCTACGAGCAGTACTTC. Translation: CASSVGGEAGGHSYEQYF.